The 16 T cell receptor beta chains given below trace back to one sample, sequenced in a study of blood T cell repertoires in COVID-19. Sequenced by immunoSEQ multiplex PCR; TCRdb stores in-frame clones only, minus some. Of about 260,000 clones listed, 80% to 90% were seen once; the top ten hold roughly 1.8%. The sequencing input was peripheral blood. The receptors originated from a man younger than 45 with active or convalescent COVID-19.

The chain joins TRBV7-8 to TRBJ1-1; TRBD1 aligns across 8 bases. The CDR3 is made up of 14 amino acids. After removal of 4 bases from V and 6 bases from J, the junction contained 7 bases not matched to a gene. Germline V gene lookup returns CDR1 SGHVS and CDR2 FQNEAQ. The CDR3 sequence is CASSYDRGSPEAFF. For the CDR3, the DNA is TGTGCCAGCAGCTATGACAGGGGATCACCTGAAGCTTTCTTT. The full variable domain, its missing parts supplied by reference TRBV7-8 and TRBJ1-1, is GAGVSQSPRYKVAKRGQDVALRCDPISGHVSLFWYQQALGQGPEFLTYFQNEAQLDKSGLPSDRFFAERPEGSVSTLKIQRTQQEDSAVYLCASSYDRGSPEAFFGQGTRLTVV.

This sequence joins TRBV6-7 and TRBJ1-5; D not resolved. TRBV6-7 is assigned to the ORF class and has an uncertain function. Trimming left V 0 bases short and J 0 bases short, with 15 bases between. There are 18 residues in the CDR3. The DNA for the CDR3 is TGTGCCAGCAGTTACTCGAGAGGCGCCCAGCTTAGCAATCAGCCCCAGCATTTT. Its protein is CASSYSRGAQLSNQPQHF.

J is TRBJ1-1 and V is TRBV11-2; a possible D gene is TRBD1 (6 bases). The CDR3 has 15 residues. CDR1 and CDR2 from the germline V gene are SGHAT and FQNNGV. Deletions cut 5 bases from V and 8 bases from J, with 21 bases between. CDR3 in amino acids: CASSTGGLGKKEAFF. The CDR3 region has the DNA TGTGCCAGCAGCACGGGGGGGCTTGGGAAGAAAGAAGCTTTCTTT.

The rearrangement links TRBV7-9 to TRBJ1-1; D is uncertain. CDR1 and CDR2 (germline): SEHNR, FQNEAQ (reference sequence). This CDR3 region has 14 residues. The V gene lost 6 bases and the J gene lost 6 bases, with 17 bases spanning the gap. CDR3 protein: CASSYARGRAEAFF. Here the CDR3 DNA reads TGTGCCAGCAGTTACGCCCGGGGTCGGGCTGAAGCTTTCTTT.

The V gene is TRBV2, the J gene TRBJ1-5; 8 bases align to TRBD1. Looked up from germline, CDR1 is SNHLY and CDR2 is FYNNEI. Trimming cost V 6 bases and J 5 bases; bases outside gene matches: 9. This CDR3 spans 15 amino acids. In DNA, the CDR3 is TGTGCCAGCAGACCCACCAGGGGGCCAGATCAGCCCCAGCATTTT. Its translation: CASRPTRGPDQPQHF.

V is TRBV19 and J is TRBJ2-5; TRBD2 matches at 10 bases. Per the germline V gene, CDR1 is LNHDA and CDR2 is SQIVND (reference sequence). V lost 6 bases to trimming and J lost 5 bases; unmatched junction nucleotides: 12. This CDR3 spans 16 amino acids. The CDR3 spells CASRGSGGAFGETQYF. The CDR3 bases are TGTGCCAGTAGGGGAAGCGGGGGGGCTTTCGGCGAGACCCAGTACTTC.

This clone showed up just once. The chain joins TRBV20-1 to TRBJ1-2; TRBD1 might be the D (5 bases). V was cut by 3 bases and J by 2 bases, with 13 bases left in between. CDR3 length: 14 residues. The germline CDR1 and CDR2 sequences are DFQATT and SNEGSKA (reference sequence). In DNA form, the CDR3 reads TGCAGTGCTAGTACCAGGGCAGACAACTATGGCTACACCTTC. This translates into CSASTRADNYGYTF.

The genes are TRBV19 and TRBJ1-1, with 8 bases lining up with TRBD1. Germline V gene data show CDR1 as LNHDA and CDR2 as SQIVND (reference sequence). The CDR3 is 16 amino acids. The V and J ends lost 4 bases and 3 bases, in that order; junction bases with no gene match: 10. CDR3 amino acids: CASSKGRTGLHTEAFF. The CDR3 DNA reads as TGTGCCAGTAGTAAGGGAAGGACAGGGCTCCACACTGAAGCTTTCTTT. The full variable domain, its missing parts supplied by reference TRBV19 and TRBJ1-1, is DGGITQSPKYLFRKEGQNVTLSCEQNLNHDAMYWYRQDPGQGLRLIYYSQIVNDFQKGDIAEGYSVSREKKESFPLTVTSAQKNPTAFYLCASSKGRTGLHTEAFFGQGTRLTVV.

The genes are TRBV18 and TRBJ2-1; 8 bases are shared with TRBD2. V shed 5 bases and J 0 bases; nucleotides not matched to a gene: 6. The CDR3 spans 16 residues. The germline V gene has CDR1 KGHSH and CDR2 LQKENI. This CDR3 is CASSIQRGSSYNEQFF. The CDR3 nucleotides read TGTGCCAGCTCAATACAGCGGGGGAGCTCCTACAATGAGCAGTTCTTC.

V is TRBV6-2 or TRBV6-3 and J is TRBJ1-5, with D perhaps matching TRBD1 (6 bases). The germline V gene has CDR1 MNHEY and CDR2 SVGEGT. The CDR3 loop spans 15 amino acids. V dropped 6 bases and J dropped 0 bases, with 12 bases sitting between them. CDR3 loop: CASSWTDNSNQPQHF. In DNA form, the CDR3 reads TGTGCCAGCAGCTGGACAGACAATAGCAATCAGCCCCAGCATTTT.

The chain links TRBV6-5 to TRBJ1-1; TRBD1 is a possible D gene (5 bases). Germline V gene data show CDR1 as MNHEY and CDR2 as SVGAGI. V dropped 7 bases and J dropped 5 bases, with 20 bases sitting between them. The CDR3 contains 15 residues. CDR3 amino acids: CASTQAPQGHTEAFF. CDR3 nucleotides: TGTGCCAGCACCCAGGCCCCGCAGGGTCATACTGAAGCTTTCTTT.

The rearrangement uses TRBV15 and TRBJ2-7; D might be TRBD1 (6 bases). Germline CDR1 LNHNV, CDR2 YYDKDF (reference sequence). The CDR3 length is 14 residues. The germline V and J ends were trimmed by 0 bases and 3 bases, with 9 bases remaining between them. The CDR3 reads CATSREGGFYEQYF. The CDR3 bases are TGTGCCACCAGCAGAGAAGGGGGATTCTACGAGCAGTACTTC.

This clone occurred a few times. The V and J genes are TRBV5-6 and TRBJ1-1; D is unresolved. The CDR3 is 14 residues long. V lost 3 bases and J 0 bases, leaving 9 bases between the germline ends. Looked up from germline, CDR1 is SGHDT and CDR2 is YYEEEE. The DNA of the CDR3 is TGTGCCAGCAGCTCCCGCAGGTTGAACACTGAAGCTTTCTTT. This sequence encodes CASSSRRLNTEAFF. Filled out from reference TRBV5-6 and TRBJ1-1, the complete variable domain reads DAGVTQSPTHLIKTRGQQVTLRCSPKSGHDTVSWYQQALGQGPQFIFQYYEEEERQRGNFPDRFSGHQFPNYSSELNVNALLLGDSALYLCASSSRRLNTEAFFGQGTRLTVV.

The CDR3 nucleotides read TGCGCCAGCAGCCAAGCGGGAGGTGGACAGGGTGTTCAGCCCCAGCATTTT. Its protein product is CASSQAGGGQGVQPQHF. This rearrangement joins TRBV4-1 to TRBJ1-5; 8 bases fit TRBD1. The CDR3 runs to 17 residues. Trimming removed 1 base from V and 6 bases from J; junction bases left unmatched: 11. CDR1 and CDR2 (germline): MGHRA, YSYEKL.

A few counts support this clone. The chain employs TRBV20-1 and TRBJ2-2, with a tentative D call TRBD1 (6 bases). The V gene's germline CDR1 is DFQATT and CDR2 SNEGSKA (reference sequence). The length of the CDR3 is 14 residues. V lost 3 bases and J lost 2, with 10 bases in between. CDR3 region: CSASQGPNTGELFF. In DNA form, the CDR3 reads TGCAGTGCTAGTCAGGGGCCTAACACCGGGGAGCTGTTTTTT.

J is TRBJ1-2 and V is TRBV9; possible D gene TRBD1, 6 bases. The germline V gene encodes CDR1 SGDLS and CDR2 YYNGEE. The V end lost 0 bases, the J end lost 4 bases, and 16 bases lay between the germline ends. This CDR3 spans 16 amino acids. The CDR3 nucleotides are TGTGCCAGCAGCGTAGCTCTGGCAGGGGCGAGCTATGGCTACACCTTC. Residues: CASSVALAGASYGYTF.